The entry that follows covers one T cell receptor beta chain sequence. Its specificity is unknown. This specimen comes from a study of T cell responses to AZD1222 COVID-19 vaccine. Regarding the study as a whole: Just 6 or 7 AZD1222 recipients were seropositive at baseline. There were repertoire samples only from the period after the peak T cell response. Distributed over spike, vaccine-associated CD4 TCRs predominated at 160-218 and 743-854. After two AZD1222 doses, spike-specific TCR breadth and depth rose versus day 0.

Sequencing was performed with immunoSEQ multiplex PCR; in TCRdb, only in-frame clones are kept and a portion is missing. The sample contains 75,000 to 90,000 clones, roughly 88% of which appear only once. CDR1 and CDR2 (germline): MNHEY, SMNVEV (reference sequence). The ends were cut back, 8 bases at V and 2 bases at J, with 9 bases in the middle. This CDR3 spans 13 amino acids. Sequencing was performed on peripheral blood, taken 28 days after the second AZD1222 dose. J is TRBJ2-2 and V is TRBV27; no clear D gene. The source of this sequence is an adult who received the AZD1222 COVID-19 vaccine. DNA for the CDR3: TGTGCCAGCGGATTGTCAAACACCGGGGAGCTGTTTTTT. Its protein is CASGLSNTGELFF.